Detailed here is one T cell receptor beta chain. Its specificity is not known. V was shortened by 7 bases and J by 0 bases, with 10 bases between the two germline ends. This CDR3 spans 13 amino acids. CDR1 and CDR2 from the germline V gene are SNHLY and FYNNEI. The assay was immunoSEQ multiplex PCR, and TCRdb's table has in-frame clones only and misses some. The sample holds about 60,000 clones, about 96% seen once. The data stem from a study of cytomegalovirus exposure and HLA in healthy donors. Turning to the study itself: Both the 120 or so validation repertoires and the approximately 700 first-cohort repertoires used the same platform, as reported by a later analysis.

Notes on the study in general: The study flagged some 180 TCR beta chains as cytomegalovirus-associated. The finding came from a later analysis; first-cohort TCR clusters tended to co-occur in the 110 or so validation repertoires.

The donors were members of the roughly 130-subject validation cohort (separate from the approximately 670-subject first cohort). The gene calls are TRBV2 and TRBJ2-7; a possible D gene is TRBD2 (6 bases). What was sequenced was PBMCs. The receptor's source is a young man in good health and CMV-seronegative. CDR3 region: CASIGGSSYEQYF. The DNA for the CDR3 is TGTGCCAGCATCGGGGGAAGCTCCTACGAGCAGTACTTC.